The 14 T cell receptor beta chains presented below share a single source sample, sequenced in a study of vaccination effects on CD4 cells after COVID-19. Following 10 days of culture, CD4+ T cells were isolated. Their antigens are not known. Clones were read by immunoSEQ multiplex PCR, and TCRdb kept only the in-frame ones, dropping some. The sample records approximately 45,000 clones, around 70% being singletons. The material was CD4+ T cells from PBMCs cultured without peptide, obtained before COVID-19 vaccination. The receptors shown here come from a human donor who had a prior SARS-CoV-2 infection.

V is TRBV11-3 and J is TRBJ2-7; 7 bases agree with TRBD1. There are 13 residues in the CDR3. Germline V gene data show CDR1 as SGHNT and CDR2 as YENEEA. Germline trimming cut 3 bases from V and 1 base from J; bases unmatched to any gene: 0. CDR3 DNA sequence: TGTGCCAGCAGCTTCAGGGGGTCCTACGAGCAGTACTTC. Translating it yields CASSFRGSYEQYF.

The chain employs TRBV4-2 and TRBJ2-3, with D unresolved. Germline CDR1 reads LGHNA; CDR2 reads YNFKEQ. CDR3 length: 14 amino acids. Trimming removed 0 bases at V and 0 bases at J, with 4 bases between. This CDR3 reads CASSQDVSTDTQYF. Written as DNA, the CDR3 is TGTGCCAGCAGCCAAGATGTCAGCACAGATACGCAGTATTTT.

This sequence joins TRBV7-3 and TRBJ2-1; TRBD2 agrees at 11 bases. This CDR3 has 16 amino acids. V trimming: 5 bases; J trimming: 5 bases; junction bases outside the gene matches: 8. Germline CDR1 is SGHTA and CDR2 is FQGTGA. The CDR3, as DNA: TGTGCCAGCAGCCCTCATAGCGGGGGGGACAACAATGAGCAGTTCTTC. It specifies CASSPHSGGDNNEQFF.

The V gene is TRBV6-2 or TRBV6-3, the J gene TRBJ1-6; D remains unclear. The CDR3 loop spans 14 amino acids. CDR1 is MNHEY, CDR2 SVGEGT, per germline. V lost 0 bases and J lost 9, with 9 bases in between. The CDR3 coding sequence is TGTGCCAGCAGTTACTCGGTGGAGTCTTCACCCCTCCACTTT. Amino acid sequence: CASSYSVESSPLHF.

V and J are TRBV7-2 and TRBJ2-7; 7 bases are a match to TRBD2. CDR3 length: 15 residues. Per the germline V gene, CDR1 is SGHTA and CDR2 is FQGNSA. V lost 5 bases and J lost 7; bases outside the gene matches: 14. This CDR3 reads CASSRGRAGVREQYF. The CDR3 nucleotides are TGTGCCAGCAGCCGGGGGAGGGCGGGAGTGAGGGAGCAGTACTTC. Combining the CDR3 with reference TRBV7-2 and TRBJ2-7 gives the whole variable domain GAGVSQSPSNKVTEKGKDVELRCDPISGHTALYWYRQSLGQGLEFLIYFQGNSAPDKSGLPSDRFSAERTGGSVSTLTIQRTQQEDSAVYLCASSRGRAGVREQYFGPGTRLTVT.

Points on this clone: Other DNA sequences in this specimen translate into the identical CDR3. The V gene is TRBV24-1, the J gene TRBJ1-1; 10 bases are shared with TRBD1. CDR1 KGHDR and CDR2 SFDVKD come from the germline V gene. The CDR3 is 15 amino acids. Trimming took 2 bases from V and 4 from J; bases not matched to a gene: 3. In DNA, the CDR3 is TGTGCCACCAGTGATTCTCGGACAGGGGGCACTGAAGCTTTCTTT. It specifies CATSDSRTGGTEAFF.

V is TRBV6-5 and J is TRBJ1-2; TRBD1 matches 8 bases. The CDR3 extends over 14 amino acids. CDR1 and CDR2 (germline): MNHEY, SVGAGI. Trimming cost V 7 bases and J 4 bases; bases outside gene matches: 8. CDR3 protein: CASNQQGGSYGYTF. CDR3 nucleotides: TGTGCCAGCAACCAACAGGGGGGCAGCTATGGCTACACCTTC.

V is TRBV5-6 and J is TRBJ2-3, with D perhaps being TRBD1 or TRBD2 (5 bases each). This CDR3 is 15 amino acids long. CDR1 is SGHDT and CDR2 is YYEEEE in the germline V gene. V lost 3 bases, J lost 6 bases, and 17 bases lay in between. Here the CDR3 reads CASSWGRSTPDTQYF. The CDR3 DNA follows: TGTGCCAGCAGCTGGGGACGGTCCACACCGGATACGCAGTATTTT.

This clone was observed a single time. CDR3 sequence (DNA): TGTGCCAGCAGTGAAGCGAATCAAGGGGGGAATGAGCAGTTCTTC. This translates into CASSEANQGGNEQFF. The V and J genes are TRBV2 and TRBJ2-1; D possibly matches TRBD1 or TRBD2 (6 bases each). The V and J ends lost 0 bases and 7 bases respectively, with 13 bases between them. CDR1 and CDR2 (germline): SNHLY, FYNNEI. This CDR3 has 15 amino acids.

CDR3 protein: CAWSRLGVSTNSYNSPLHF. The CDR3 region has the DNA TGTGCCTGGAGCCGGCTCGGGGTATCGACGAACTCCTATAATTCACCCCTCCACTTT. The rearrangement links TRBV30 to TRBJ1-6; D is undetermined. Germline values: CDR1 GTSNPN, CDR2 SVGIG (reference sequence). This CDR3 comprises 19 residues. Trimming took off 3 bases at V and 0 bases at J, with 21 bases between the two ends.

The chain joins TRBV18 to TRBJ1-2; D call uncertain. CDR1 is KGHSH, CDR2 LQKENI, per germline. The CDR3 is made up of 15 amino acids. V was cut by 0 bases and J by 2 bases, with 10 bases left in between. CDR3 DNA sequence: TGTGCCAGCTCACCACCTTCTTCCGAGAACTATGGCTACACCTTC. As protein: CASSPPSSENYGYTF.

The rearrangement links TRBV27 to TRBJ1-3; D is unresolved. Germline values: CDR1 MNHEY, CDR2 SMNVEV (reference sequence). The CDR3 covers 14 residues. Deletions cut 3 bases from V and 0 bases from J, with 6 bases between. CDR3 coding DNA: TGTGCCAGCAGTTTTACTCCCTCTGGAAACACCATATATTTT. As protein: CASSFTPSGNTIYF.

The chain links TRBV15 to TRBJ1-1; no clear D. CDR3 length equals 14 residues. Germline values: CDR1 LNHNV, CDR2 YYDKDF (reference sequence). V lost 2 bases and J lost 4, with 11 bases in between. The CDR3 bases are TGTGCCACCAGCAGACCCCAATTACGCACTGAAGCTTTCTTT. This gives the protein CATSRPQLRTEAFF. The full variable domain, with the rest looked up from reference TRBV15 and TRBJ1-1, is DAMVIQNPRYQVTQFGKPVTLSCSQTLNHNVMYWYQQKSSQAPKLLFHYYDKDFNNEADTPDNFQSRRPNTSFCFLDIRSPGLGDTAMYLCATSRPQLRTEAFFGQGTRLTVV.

The V call is TRBV7-6, the J call TRBJ2-5; TRBD2 aligns across 7 bases. CDR1 is SGHVS and CDR2 is FNYEAQ in the germline V gene. This CDR3 comprises 16 residues. V was clipped by 3 bases and J by 1 base; unmatched bases: 8. The CDR3 here is CASSFEYPSGQETQYF. The CDR3 nucleotides read TGTGCCAGCAGCTTCGAGTATCCTAGCGGCCAAGAGACCCAGTACTTC.